The rows below give T cell receptor beta chains drawn from one sample of a study of metastatic and nonmetastatic thyroid tumors. TCRdb re-called clones from the PCR reads using MiXCR. The sample carries approximately 22,000 clones, about 11% recorded once. Sequenced sample: blood. All receptors come from a female donor with papillary thyroid cancer or a benign thyroid nodule (not recorded which). Some clones in this sample may be carry-over from other donors' samples. The CDR3 runs from the conserved cysteine through the conserved F or W. A D gene is named only where the DNA matches it firmly. Rows may omit the clone size; those that give it use once, few, many or a size class.

v_gene: TRBV27; abundance: few; j_gene: TRBJ2-3; d_gene: TRBD1; CDR3nt: TGTGCCAGCAGTTTTTGGGACAGGGCAACAGATACGCAGTATTTT; CDR3aa: CASSFWDRATDTQYF
v_gene: TRBV6-1; abundance: medium-sized; j_gene: TRBJ1-2; d_gene: TRBD1; CDR3nt: TGTGCCAGCAGTCTCCGACAGGGAACATCCTATGGCTACACCTTC; CDR3aa: CASSLRQGTSYGYTF
v_gene: TRBV9; abundance: -; j_gene: TRBJ1-2; d_gene: TRBD1; CDR3nt: TGTGCCAGCAGCCCCCGACAGGGTTTCTATGGCTACACCTTC; CDR3aa: CASSPRQGFYGYTF
v_gene: TRBV24-1; abundance: once; j_gene: TRBJ2-1; d_gene: TRBD2; CDR3nt: TGTGCCACCAGTGATTTCAGGGGGACTAGCGGGAGGGTCAGCTCCTACAATGAGCAGTTCTTC; CDR3aa: CATSDFRGTSGRVSSYNEQFF
v_gene: TRBV6-1; abundance: few; j_gene: TRBJ2-7; d_gene: -; CDR3nt: TGTGCCAGCAGTGCAGTAGGGGGGACCTACGAGCAGTACTTC; CDR3aa: CASSAVGGTYEQYF
v_gene: TRBV29-1; abundance: many; j_gene: TRBJ2-5; d_gene: TRBD1; CDR3nt: TGCAGCGCCGATTTAGTAGGACAGGGTGAAGAGACCCAGTACTTC; CDR3aa: CSADLVGQGEETQYF
v_gene: TRBV20-1; abundance: many; j_gene: TRBJ2-7; d_gene: -; CDR3nt: TGCAGTGCTAGAGCCGAGCAGTACTTC; CDR3aa: CSARAEQYF
v_gene: TRBV6-1; abundance: medium-sized; j_gene: TRBJ2-7; d_gene: -; CDR3nt: TGTGCCAGCAGAGCCGGACCCGGCTACGAGCAGTACTTC; CDR3aa: CASRAGPGYEQYF
v_gene: TRBV6-2/TRBV6-3; abundance: -; j_gene: TRBJ2-2; d_gene: TRBD1; CDR3nt: TGTGCAGCTAGGACAGGGGACACCGGGGAGCTGTTTTTT; CDR3aa: CAARTGDTGELFF
v_gene: TRBV27; abundance: many; j_gene: TRBJ1-4; d_gene: -; CDR3nt: TGTGCCAGCACCACGGGGATGGAAAAACTGTTTTTT; CDR3aa: CASTTGMEKLFF
v_gene: TRBV20-1; abundance: many; j_gene: TRBJ2-7; d_gene: -; CDR3nt: TGCAGTGCTAGAGGCCAGACCACGAGGAGCTCCTACGAGCAGTACTTC; CDR3aa: CSARGQTTRSSYEQYF
v_gene: TRBV3-1; abundance: many; j_gene: TRBJ2-7; d_gene: TRBD2; CDR3nt: TGTGCCAGCAGTTCAGCGGGAGGGTCCCTCGAGCAGTACTTC; CDR3aa: CASSSAGGSLEQYF
v_gene: TRBV7-9; abundance: many; j_gene: TRBJ2-5; d_gene: -; CDR3nt: TGTGCCAGCCGCCGGAAAGAAGAGACCCAGTACTTC; CDR3aa: CASRRKEETQYF
v_gene: TRBV24-1; abundance: few; j_gene: TRBJ1-2; d_gene: -; CDR3nt: TGTACCACCAGTGATAATGGGGACACCTATTGCTACACCTTC; CDR3aa: CTTSDNGDTYCYTF
v_gene: TRBV11-1; abundance: -; j_gene: TRBJ2-3; d_gene: TRBD2; CDR3nt: TGTGCCAGCAGCAAGGCGGGAGGACATGATGGCACAGATACGCAGTATTTT; CDR3aa: CASSKAGGHDGTDTQYF
v_gene: TRBV6-2/TRBV6-3; abundance: many; j_gene: TRBJ2-2; d_gene: TRBD2; CDR3nt: TGTGCCAGCCGACTAGCGGGAGGGCCAGGGGAGCTGTTTTTT; CDR3aa: CASRLAGGPGELFF
v_gene: TRBV18; abundance: many; j_gene: TRBJ1-2; d_gene: -; CDR3nt: TGTGCCAGCTCACCGGTACAGGGTCCCTATGACTACACCTTC; CDR3aa: CASSPVQGPYDYTF
v_gene: TRBV3-1; abundance: many; j_gene: TRBJ1-5; d_gene: -; CDR3nt: TGTGCCAGCAGCCAGGACAGCCGACTGGGTCAGCCCCAGCATTTT; CDR3aa: CASSQDSRLGQPQHF
v_gene: TRBV9; abundance: many; j_gene: TRBJ2-7; d_gene: -; CDR3nt: TGTGCCAGCGGGAATAGCTTCTACGAGCAGTACTTC; CDR3aa: CASGNSFYEQYF
v_gene: TRBV20-1; abundance: many; j_gene: TRBJ2-5; d_gene: -; CDR3nt: TGCAGTGCTCACCCCTACGCGATACAGGGAGAGACCCAGTACTTC; CDR3aa: CSAHPYAIQGETQYF
v_gene: TRBV19; abundance: many; j_gene: TRBJ1-5; d_gene: TRBD1; CDR3nt: TGTGCCAGTAGTATAGGTCAGGGGGCTAGTCAGCCCCAGCATTTT; CDR3aa: CASSIGQGASQPQHF
v_gene: TRBV11-2; abundance: many; j_gene: TRBJ2-1; d_gene: TRBD2; CDR3nt: TGTGCCAGCAGTTCCTTAGCGGGGAACTACAATGAGCAGTTCTTC; CDR3aa: CASSSLAGNYNEQFF
v_gene: TRBV20-1; abundance: many; j_gene: TRBJ2-5; d_gene: -; CDR3nt: TGCAGTGCACCTAGGCGGGATTACCAAGAGACCCAGTACTTC; CDR3aa: CSAPRRDYQETQYF
v_gene: TRBV5-1; abundance: many; j_gene: TRBJ1-3; d_gene: -; CDR3nt: TGCGCCAGCAGCCCGGACAGTTTCTCTGGAAACACCATATATTTT; CDR3aa: CASSPDSFSGNTIYF
v_gene: TRBV28; abundance: medium-sized; j_gene: TRBJ1-2; d_gene: -; CDR3nt: TGTGCCAGCACCCCCCCCGGGGGTATTTATGGCTACACCTTC; CDR3aa: CASTPPGGIYGYTF
v_gene: TRBV28; abundance: medium-sized; j_gene: TRBJ2-7; d_gene: TRBD1; CDR3nt: TGTGCCAGCAGTTCCCCCGGGACAGGGGGGTGGTACGAGCAGTACTTC; CDR3aa: CASSSPGTGGWYEQYF
v_gene: TRBV15; abundance: many; j_gene: TRBJ2-3; d_gene: -; CDR3nt: TGTGCCACCAGCAGAGACCTTGGAGGGGATTTAAGCGCAGATACGCAGTATTTT; CDR3aa: CATSRDLGGDLSADTQYF
v_gene: TRBV11-2; abundance: many; j_gene: TRBJ2-1; d_gene: TRBD1; CDR3nt: TGTGCCAGCAGCTCACAGGGGAACAATGAGCAGTTCTTC; CDR3aa: CASSSQGNNEQFF
v_gene: TRBV12-3/TRBV12-4; abundance: -; j_gene: TRBJ2-3; d_gene: TRBD2; CDR3nt: TGTGCCAGCACCACACGGGGGGGGACTGCTAGCACAGATACGCAGTATTTT; CDR3aa: CASTTRGGTASTDTQYF
v_gene: TRBV28; abundance: few; j_gene: TRBJ1-6; d_gene: -; CDR3nt: TGTGCCAGCAGGGGGGGCGGGTCTCGATCACCCCTCCACTTT; CDR3aa: CASRGGGSRSPLHF
v_gene: TRBV6-1; abundance: many; j_gene: TRBJ2-5; d_gene: -; CDR3nt: TGTGCCAGCAGTCTACAGGGTTTCGGCGAGACCCAGTACTTC; CDR3aa: CASSLQGFGETQYF
v_gene: TRBV12-3/TRBV12-4; abundance: many; j_gene: TRBJ2-1; d_gene: -; CDR3nt: TGTGCCAGCAGTTCATCGGTGTACAATGAGCAGTTCTTC; CDR3aa: CASSSSVYNEQFF
v_gene: TRBV7-9; abundance: many; j_gene: TRBJ2-3; d_gene: TRBD2; CDR3nt: TGTGCCAGCAGCAAAGCGGGAGGGAGCACAGATACGCAGTATTTT; CDR3aa: CASSKAGGSTDTQYF
v_gene: TRBV6-2/TRBV6-3; abundance: medium-sized; j_gene: TRBJ2-2; d_gene: TRBD2; CDR3nt: TGTGCCAGCAGTTTCCGGACTAGCGGGAGCGGCACCGGGGAGCTGTTTTTT; CDR3aa: CASSFRTSGSGTGELFF
v_gene: TRBV2; abundance: once; j_gene: TRBJ2-3; d_gene: -; CDR3nt: TGTGCCTGCAGAAGGGGTTCTCCTACAGATACGCAGTATTTT; CDR3aa: CACRRGSPTDTQYF
v_gene: TRBV3-1; abundance: many; j_gene: TRBJ1-1; d_gene: -; CDR3nt: TGTGCCAGCAGCCAAGATGTGGGATCCACTGAAGCTTTCTTT; CDR3aa: CASSQDVGSTEAFF
v_gene: TRBV6-6; abundance: -; j_gene: TRBJ2-2; d_gene: -; CDR3nt: TGTGCCAGCAGTTACATACAGGTTGGGCCCGGGGATCCGTTTTTT; CDR3aa: CASSYIQVGPGDPFF
v_gene: TRBV6-2/TRBV6-3; abundance: -; j_gene: TRBJ2-7; d_gene: -; CDR3nt: TGTGCCAGCACTACTCAACAGGAGGCGGTCTACGAGCAGTACTTC; CDR3aa: CASTTQQEAVYEQYF
v_gene: TRBV28; abundance: many; j_gene: TRBJ2-3; d_gene: TRBD1; CDR3nt: TGTGCCAGCAGCCCCCTTCGGACAGGGGGCCCAGATACGCAGTATTTT; CDR3aa: CASSPLRTGGPDTQYF
v_gene: TRBV6-2/TRBV6-3; abundance: many; j_gene: TRBJ2-3; d_gene: -; CDR3nt: TGTGCCAGCAGTTACGGGGGAGCTAGCACGGATACGCAGTATTTT; CDR3aa: CASSYGGASTDTQYF
v_gene: TRBV10-3; abundance: -; j_gene: TRBJ2-1; d_gene: -; CDR3nt: TGTGCCATCAGTGAGCCTAGCGAATACAATGAGCAGTTCTTC; CDR3aa: CAISEPSEYNEQFF
v_gene: TRBV20-1; abundance: many; j_gene: TRBJ2-7; d_gene: -; CDR3nt: TGCAGTGCTAGGGTCGCGGGGTACGAGCAGTACTTC; CDR3aa: CSARVAGYEQYF
v_gene: TRBV5-1; abundance: many; j_gene: TRBJ2-7; d_gene: TRBD1; CDR3nt: TGCGCCAGCAGCCAGGAGGACAGGGCCTACGAGCAGTACTTC; CDR3aa: CASSQEDRAYEQYF
v_gene: TRBV19; abundance: many; j_gene: TRBJ2-2; d_gene: -; CDR3nt: TGTGCCAGTAGTATAGTTGGCAGGTCCACGAACACCGGGGAGCTGTTTTTT; CDR3aa: CASSIVGRSTNTGELFF
v_gene: TRBV4-3; abundance: many; j_gene: TRBJ2-1; d_gene: TRBD2; CDR3nt: TGCGCCAGCAGCCAGGAGACTAGCGGGGGCTACAATGAGCAGTTCTTC; CDR3aa: CASSQETSGGYNEQFF
v_gene: TRBV12-3/TRBV12-4; abundance: many; j_gene: TRBJ1-1; d_gene: -; CDR3nt: TGTGCCAGCAGTACCTCGACAGCTAACCGGGACACTGAAGCTTTCTTT; CDR3aa: CASSTSTANRDTEAFF
v_gene: TRBV6-4; abundance: -; j_gene: TRBJ1-1; d_gene: -; CDR3nt: TGTGCCAGCAGTCCGTCCGGGAACACTGAAGCTATCTTT; CDR3aa: CASSPSGNTEAIF
v_gene: TRBV6-7; abundance: many; j_gene: TRBJ1-5; d_gene: -; CDR3nt: TGTGCCAGCAGCGGGGGGTGGGGGAGCAATCAGCCCCAGCATTTT; CDR3aa: CASSGGWGSNQPQHF
v_gene: TRBV24-1; abundance: many; j_gene: TRBJ2-7; d_gene: -; CDR3nt: TGTGCCACCAGTGATTTGAGACAGAAAGAGCAGTACTTC; CDR3aa: CATSDLRQKEQYF
v_gene: TRBV24-1; abundance: few; j_gene: TRBJ2-1; d_gene: TRBD2; CDR3nt: TGTGCCACCAGTGAGAGCGGGGGCAGAAACAATGAGCAGTTCTTC; CDR3aa: CATSESGGRNNEQFF
v_gene: TRBV2; abundance: -; j_gene: TRBJ2-7; d_gene: -; CDR3nt: TGTGCCAGCAACGAGGTTGGTGACGAGCAGTACTTC; CDR3aa: CASNEVGDEQYF
v_gene: TRBV5-1; abundance: many; j_gene: TRBJ2-5; d_gene: -; CDR3nt: TGCGCCAGCAGCGAGGCTGGGCTAGCGCAAGGAGAGACCCAGTACTTC; CDR3aa: CASSEAGLAQGETQYF
v_gene: TRBV15; abundance: many; j_gene: TRBJ2-3; d_gene: TRBD2; CDR3nt: TGTGCCACCAGCCGCAGAGGACTAGCGGAAAGCACAGATACGCAGTATTTT; CDR3aa: CATSRRGLAESTDTQYF
v_gene: TRBV6-1; abundance: few; j_gene: TRBJ2-7; d_gene: -; CDR3nt: TGTGCCAGCAGTAATGGGGGAGTGGTGTACGAGCAGTACTTC; CDR3aa: CASSNGGVVYEQYF
v_gene: TRBV20-1; abundance: many; j_gene: TRBJ2-7; d_gene: TRBD1; CDR3nt: TGCAGTGCTGGGACAGCCTACGAGCAGTACTTC; CDR3aa: CSAGTAYEQYF